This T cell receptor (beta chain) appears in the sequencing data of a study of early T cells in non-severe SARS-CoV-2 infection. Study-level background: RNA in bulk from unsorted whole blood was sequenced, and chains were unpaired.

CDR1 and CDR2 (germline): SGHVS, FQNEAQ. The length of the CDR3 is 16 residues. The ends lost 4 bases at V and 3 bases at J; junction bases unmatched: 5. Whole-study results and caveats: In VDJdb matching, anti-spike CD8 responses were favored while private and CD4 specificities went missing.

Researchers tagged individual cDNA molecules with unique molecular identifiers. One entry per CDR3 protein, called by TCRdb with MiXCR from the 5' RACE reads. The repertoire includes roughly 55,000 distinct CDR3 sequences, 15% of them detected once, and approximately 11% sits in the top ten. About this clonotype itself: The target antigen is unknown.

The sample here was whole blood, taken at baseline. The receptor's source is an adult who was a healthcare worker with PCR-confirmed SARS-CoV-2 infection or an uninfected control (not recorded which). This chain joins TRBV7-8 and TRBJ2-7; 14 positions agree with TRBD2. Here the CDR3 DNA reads TGTGCCAGCAGCTCCCAGGGACTAGCGGGAGTCTACGAGCAGTACTTC. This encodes CASSSQGLAGVYEQYF.